The T cell receptor (beta chain) described here comes from a study of cytotoxic CD8 clonotypes in ibrutinib-treated CLL (dated by TCRdb to the early 2020s). About the study as a whole: In this cohort, approximately 15 patients were treatment-naive and about a dozen were relapsed/refractory, while about 17 had unmutated IGHV. Patients were still on ibrutinib when every remission and progressive disease sample was collected. The response samples were drawn at a median of 12 months into treatment, with a range of about 6 to 40 months. Cryopreserved peripheral blood mononuclear cells were obtained prior to treatment, at the time of response, and at either disease progression or sustained remission. Responses were partial in around 25 patients and complete in 2; after median about 5.5 years follow-up, around 14 stayed in remission and some twelve progressed. Longitudinal samples were available for about 30% of the 86 trial participants. An average of roughly 250,000 productive templates and 94,082 productive rearrangements was obtained per sample.

This specimen's time point label, per the study, means: around 25 months on ibrutinib. Around 2 micrograms of genomic DNA were extracted from cryopreserved PBMCs for TCR beta library preparation. High-throughput TCR beta sequencing was performed on longitudinal blood samples from CLL patients receiving ibrutinib monotherapy. The patients took part in an open-label, single-center phase 2 trial of ibrutinib monotherapy. A note on this clone: What this receptor recognizes is not known. The input lacks base qualities; no much larger clone sits a single base away.

On a MiSeq, deep resolution sequencing aimed for a depth between 1 in 1 million and 1 in 200,000 T cells, with each clonotype covered approximately 9.2x on average. The immunoSEQ hsTCRB Kit was used to generate the TCR beta libraries. The published analysis was carried out like this. ImmunoSEQ Data Assistant and ImmunoSEQ Analyzer were used for data analysis, and V, D and J genes were assigned according to IMGT definitions. Clonality, with values ranging from 0 to 1, was calculated as one minus the normalized Shannon entropy of productive rearrangement frequencies. Only overrepresented clonotypes making up at least 0.05% of the repertoire of each patient were included in the public clonotype analysis. Thirteen age-matched healthy donor repertoires from immuneACCESS were used as controls for clonality. In its TCRdb copy, this immuneACCESS table keeps in-frame sequences only and misses some clones. Where compared with another copy, unresolved V genes explain less than half of these, and the others have no known cause. For V, J and clone size, that table is used; D and trimming come from the DNA. In all, the sample holds more than 75,000 clones, and 77% of those were seen once. The top ten clones comprise just under 25% of the sample.

A distance of 16 bases separates the germline ends of V and J, which lose 0 bases and 10 bases respectively. Based on the germline V gene, the CDR1 and CDR2 sequences are SGHNT and YENEEA. The CDR3 starts with the cysteine, ends with the phenylalanine, and has 15 residues. Here the CDR3 DNA is all that survives: 45 bases in frame from base 1. Paper-wide results and their limitations: Sampling times were not matched between patients in sustained remission and patients whose disease was progressing, and lymph node repertoires were not examined. Public clonotypes were rare and either contracted or stayed stable during treatment, and the rise in clonality at ibrutinib response reflected the expansion of private clonotypes. At baseline, clonality was higher than in age-matched healthy donors and showed a strong correlation with circulating CD8+ T-cell counts. At ibrutinib response clonality went up, during sustained remission it held steady, and at progression it dropped back toward baseline.

This specimen consisted of PBMCs, obtained after 24 months of ibrutinib treatment. Recombination linked TRBV11-3 to TRBJ2-1; the D region possibly corresponds to TRBD2 (6 bases align). This receptor was identified in a human donor with chronic lymphocytic leukemia. Here is the DNA: TGTGCCAGCAGCTTAGATCCCTCTAGCGCGGGGGAGCAGTTCTTC. The translation is CASSLDPSSAGEQFF.